This T cell receptor beta chain emerged from a study of blood T cell repertoires in COVID-19. Generated by immunoSEQ multiplex PCR, the TCRdb table keeps only in-frame clones and is missing some. Seen here are roughly 120,000 clones, approximately 85% observed once, and the top ten hold around 3.3%. V lost 3 bases and J 1 base, leaving 12 bases between the germline ends. CDR1 SGHTA and CDR2 FQGNSA come from the germline V gene. The CDR3 spans 15 residues. This receptor was obtained from a woman over 75 with COVID-19, enrolled during active disease. Sequenced material: peripheral blood. The genes are TRBV7-2 and TRBJ1-1; D might be TRBD1 (6 bases). The CDR3 DNA reads as TGTGCCAGCAGCTTCGGAGGACAGTCGAACACTGAAGCTTTCTTT. Translating it yields CASSFGGQSNTEAFF.